The 2 T cell receptor beta chains listed next were all sequenced from one sample in a study of blood T cells in healthy people across ages. Through a sample-barcoded 5' primer and a J-beta primer mix, a second PCR was run for roughly 6 to 12 cycles. A single record per CDR3 protein comes from TCRdb applying MiXCR to the 5' RACE reads. There are some 790,000 distinct CDR3 sequences in the sample; roughly 26% occur only once, and approximately 15% lies in the top ten. Sample: blood. These receptors all stem from a woman aged 80 or older in good health.

In this sample, this clonotype turned up a few times. This chain joins TRBV11-2 and TRBJ1-6; D is undetermined. Germline lookup yields CDR1 SGHAT and CDR2 FQNNGV. With 7 bases removed from V and 7 bases from J, the gap between germline ends came to 17 bases. CDR3 length equals 15 residues. Written as DNA, the CDR3 is TGTGCCAGCACCAAGAGCCTCGCAAGAAATTCACCCCTCCACTTT. Amino acid sequence: CASTKSLARNSPLHF.

The chain recombines TRBV15 with TRBJ1-2, with unresolved D. This CDR3 spans 14 amino acids. Germline-derived CDR1 and CDR2 are LNHNV and YYDKDF (reference sequence). Trimming shortened V by 0 bases and J by 4 bases, and 9 bases separated the two germline ends. The CDR3 DNA sequence: TGTGCCACCAGCAGAGATAGTCAGCTCTATGGCTACACCTTC. It encodes CATSRDSQLYGYTF. Full variable domain (remainder filled in from reference TRBV15 and TRBJ1-2): DAMVIQNPRYQVTQFGKPVTLSCSQTLNHNVMYWYQQKSSQAPKLLFHYYDKDFNNEADTPDNFQSRRPNTSFCFLDIRSPGLGDTAMYLCATSRDSQLYGYTFGSGTRLTVV.